Here is one T cell receptor (beta chain) with its context. Its antigen remains unknown. This entry belongs to a study of molecular identifiers for immune sequencing clone quantification. In the study overall: Four of five splits of RNA from approximately 22,000 or 94,000 naive CD8 cells were sequenced in replicates. Study-level results: Detection of one spiked Jurkat cell's TCR RNA reportedly worked in one million naive cells.

CDR3 length equals 11 residues. The germline V gene encodes CDR1 MNHEY and CDR2 SVGEGT. Trimming shortened V by 3 bases and J by 9 bases, and 6 bases separated the two germline ends. A single record per CDR3 protein comes from TCRdb applying MiXCR to the PCR reads. The table includes fewer than 350,000 distinct CDR3 sequences, 24% detected once. The origin of this receptor is a human donor in good health. Some libraries in this study had Jurkat cell RNA spiked in. The V gene is TRBV6-2 or TRBV6-3, the J gene TRBJ2-1; D tentatively reads TRBD1 or TRBD2 (5 bases each). The sample consisted of naive CD8+ T cells from blood, with Jurkat cell RNA spiked in. As to subset: FACS-sorted CD8+CD4-CCR7+CD45RA+ naive T cells. The DNA of the CDR3 is TGTGCCAGCAGTTATGGGGGTGAGCAGTTCTTC. Its protein product is CASSYGGEQFF.